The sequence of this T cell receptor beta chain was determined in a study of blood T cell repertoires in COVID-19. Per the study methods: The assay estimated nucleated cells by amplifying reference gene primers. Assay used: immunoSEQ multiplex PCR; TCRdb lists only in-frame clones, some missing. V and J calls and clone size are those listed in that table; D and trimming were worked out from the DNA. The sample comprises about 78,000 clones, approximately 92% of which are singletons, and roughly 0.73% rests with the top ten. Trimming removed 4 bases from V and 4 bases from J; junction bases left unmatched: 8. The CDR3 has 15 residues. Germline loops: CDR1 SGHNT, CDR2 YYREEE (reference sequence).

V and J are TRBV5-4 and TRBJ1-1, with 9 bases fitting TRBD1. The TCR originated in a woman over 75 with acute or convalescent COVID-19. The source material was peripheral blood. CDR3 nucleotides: TGTGCCAGCAGCCCAACGCGACAGGGGGGCACTGAAGCTTTCTTT. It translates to CASSPTRQGGTEAFF. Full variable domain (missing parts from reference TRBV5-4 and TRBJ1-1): ETGVTQSPTHLIKTRGQQVTLRCSSQSGHNTVSWYQQALGQGPQFIFQYYREEENGRGNFPPRFSGLQFPNYSSELNVNALELDDSALYLCASSPTRQGGTEAFFGQGTRLTVV.